The 4 T cell receptor beta chains reported below all come from one sample, sequenced in a study of cytomegalovirus exposure and HLA in healthy donors. The study ran its PCR with 60 Vbeta and 13 Jbeta primers. TCRdb's table, derived via immunoSEQ multiplex PCR, lists solely in-frame clones and lacks some. The sample consists of 180,000 or so clones, roughly 79% of them appearing once. Sequencing was performed on PBMCs. The receptors shown here come from a man aged 50-59 years in good health and CMV-seropositive.

In regard to this clone: The junction differs from germline at one of its ends, possibly a read error. The genes are TRBV11-1 and TRBJ1-3; D unresolved. The CDR3 extends over 14 amino acids. In germline, CDR1 is SGHAT, CDR2 FQDESV (reference sequence). The CDR3 DNA sequence: TGTGCCAGCAGATTAGGCGGATCTGGAAACACCATATATTTT. Residues: CASRLGGSGNTIYF.

The gene calls are TRBV4-3 and TRBJ1-1, with D unresolved. Germline V lookup: CDR1 LGHNA, CDR2 YSLEER. The CDR3 contains 15 residues. The V end lost 0 bases, the J end lost 2 bases, and 10 bases lay between the germline ends. The CDR3 bases are TGCGCCAGCAGCCAAGAGGCCAGGATAAACACTGAAGCTTTCTTT. It specifies CASSQEARINTEAFF.

V and J are TRBV5-1 and TRBJ2-2; no clear D. The CDR3 loop spans 14 amino acids. With 0 bases removed from V and 4 bases from J, the gap between germline ends came to 7 bases. Germline values: CDR1 SGHRS, CDR2 YFSETQ. CDR3 region: CASSLAGGTGELFF. CDR3 DNA: TGCGCCAGCAGCTTGGCAGGTGGCACCGGGGAGCTGTTTTTT.

V and J are TRBV4-3 and TRBJ2-5; TRBD2 agrees at 12 bases. The V and J ends lost 2 bases and 4 bases, in that order; junction bases with no gene match: 2. Per the germline V gene, CDR1 is LGHNA and CDR2 is YSLEER. The CDR3 has 15 amino acids. The CDR3 nucleotides are TGCGCCAGCAGCCAATCTAGCGGGGGGGGAGAGACCCAGTACTTC. This translates into CASSQSSGGGETQYF.